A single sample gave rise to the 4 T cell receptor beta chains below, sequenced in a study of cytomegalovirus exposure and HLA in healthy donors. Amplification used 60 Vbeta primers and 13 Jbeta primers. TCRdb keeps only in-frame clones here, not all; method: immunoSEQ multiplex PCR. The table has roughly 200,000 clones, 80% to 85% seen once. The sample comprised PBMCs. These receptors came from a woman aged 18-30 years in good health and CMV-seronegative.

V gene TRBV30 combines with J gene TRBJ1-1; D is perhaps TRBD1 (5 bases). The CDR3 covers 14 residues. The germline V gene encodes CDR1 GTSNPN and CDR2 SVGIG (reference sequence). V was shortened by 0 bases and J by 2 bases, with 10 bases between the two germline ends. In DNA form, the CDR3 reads TGTGCCTGGAGTGTACTCGGGACTAACACTGAAGCTTTCTTT. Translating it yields CAWSVLGTNTEAFF.

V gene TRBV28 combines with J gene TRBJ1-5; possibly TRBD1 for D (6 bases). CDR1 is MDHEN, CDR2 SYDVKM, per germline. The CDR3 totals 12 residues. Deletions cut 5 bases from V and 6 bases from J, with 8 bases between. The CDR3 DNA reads TGTGCCAGCAGTGGGGGCCGTCAGCCCCAGCATTTT. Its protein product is CASSGGRQPQHF.

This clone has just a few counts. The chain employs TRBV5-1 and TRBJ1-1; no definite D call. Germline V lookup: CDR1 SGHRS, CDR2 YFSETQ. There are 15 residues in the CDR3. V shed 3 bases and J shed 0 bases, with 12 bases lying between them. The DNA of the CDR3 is TGCGCCAGCAGCTCTTCCCGAGACTTGAACACTGAAGCTTTCTTT. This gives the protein CASSSSRDLNTEAFF.

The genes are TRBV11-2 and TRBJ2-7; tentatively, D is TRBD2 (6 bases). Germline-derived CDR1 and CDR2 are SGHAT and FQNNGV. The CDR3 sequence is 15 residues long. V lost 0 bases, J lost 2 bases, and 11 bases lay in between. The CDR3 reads CASSLDRGITYEQYV. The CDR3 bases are TGTGCCAGCAGCTTAGATCGCGGGATCACCTACGAGCAGTACGTC.